What follows are 23 T cell receptor beta chains derived from one specimen sequenced in a study of CD8+CD57+ T cells in acquired aplastic anemia. TCR beta VDJ combinations and CDR3 sequences were profiled from genomic DNA. MiXCR, applied by TCRdb to the reads, yields one record per CDR3 protein. The data contain 150,000 to 200,000 distinct CDR3 sequences, approximately 48% of them singletons. Patients chosen for sequencing had shown CD8+CD57+ cell expansion by flow cytometry. Specimen: sorted CD4+, CD8+, or CD8+CD57+ T cells (not recorded which) from PBMCs. These receptors were taken from a human donor with aplastic anemia.

V gene TRBV7-9 combines with J gene TRBJ2-7; TRBD2 might be the D (7 bases). Looked up from germline, CDR1 is SEHNR and CDR2 is FQNEAQ (reference sequence). Trimming removed 5 bases at V and 7 bases at J, with 21 bases between. The CDR3 has 15 amino acids. The chain's CDR3 is CASSRAGAASIEQYF. DNA of the CDR3: TGTGCCAGCAGCCGCGCGGGGGCTGCATCTATTGAGCAGTACTTC.

The chain carries TRBV9 and TRBJ2-2; D unresolved. CDR1 and CDR2 (germline): SGDLS, YYNGEE. The V end lost 2 bases, the J end lost 3 bases, and 8 bases lay between the germline ends. This CDR3 spans 14 amino acids. As DNA, the CDR3 is TGTGCCAGCAGCGTGGGCTACCACACCGGGGAGCTGTTTTTT. Translated, it gives CASSVGYHTGELFF.

This clonotype was recorded at least ten times. The chain has TRBV4-2 and TRBJ1-6; 8 bases agree with TRBD1. There are 17 residues in the CDR3. The junction had 5 bases not matched to a gene; V was cut back by 4 bases and J by 0 bases. The germline V gene has CDR1 LGHNA and CDR2 YNFKEQ. The CDR3 DNA sequence: TGTGCCAGCAGCCCTGGGACAGGCCGCTCCTATAATTCACCCCTCCACTTT. This encodes CASSPGTGRSYNSPLHF.

V and J are TRBV7-2 and TRBJ1-2; no clear D gene. The CDR3 contains 12 residues. Between the trimmed V and J ends, which lost 4 bases and 4 bases, there was a span of 7 bases. Looked up from germline, CDR1 is SGHTA and CDR2 is FQGNSA. CDR3: CASSSEPYGYTF. For the CDR3, the DNA is TGTGCCAGCAGCTCGGAACCCTATGGCTACACCTTC.

The chain carries TRBV2 and TRBJ2-1; 8 bases fit TRBD2. The J segment lost 10 bases and the V segment lost 6 bases, leaving 14 bases of the junction unmatched. CDR3 length equals 15 residues. Germline CDR1 reads SNHLY; CDR2 reads FYNNEI. CDR3 sequence (DNA): TGTGCCAGCAGCGCCCCGGGACTAGGTGGCTGGGAGCAGTTCTTC. Translation: CASSAPGLGGWEQFF.

To note about this clonotype: This may be a read error: a much more frequent sequence differs by one nucleotide. The CDR3 ends on some other residue instead of the conserved phenylalanine or tryptophan, so this is likely a read error. V usage is TRBV6-2 or TRBV6-3 and J usage is TRBJ1-3, with D tentatively TRBD1 (5 bases). The CDR3 runs 14 residues. The V end was cut by 5 bases, the J end by 3 bases, with 11 bases between. Per the germline V gene, CDR1 is MNHEY and CDR2 is SVGEGT. The CDR3 here is CASSEQTDGNTIYL. The CDR3 DNA reads as TGTGCCAGCAGTGAACAGACAGATGGAAACACCATATATCTT.

V gene TRBV12-3 or TRBV12-4 combines with J gene TRBJ2-1; TRBD2 aligns across 12 bases. The CDR3 is 16 amino acids. Germline trimming cut 3 bases from V and 5 bases from J; bases unmatched to any gene: 5. Written as DNA, the CDR3 is TGTGCCAGCAGTTTCGCGACTAGCGGGGGCCACAATGAGCAGTTCTTC. Translation: CASSFATSGGHNEQFF.

This clonotype was seen only a few times. The gene calls are TRBV25-1 and TRBJ2-2, with D perhaps TRBD2 (5 bases). This CDR3 is 14 amino acids long. From germline, CDR1 is MGHDK and CDR2 SYGVNS. V lost 6 bases to trimming and J lost 4 bases, with 12 bases between them. CDR3 residues: CASSLGVSTGELFF. The DNA for the CDR3 is TGTGCCAGCAGCCTCGGGGTTAGCACCGGGGAGCTGTTTTTT.

The V and J genes are TRBV15 and TRBJ1-1, with 7 bases aligning to TRBD1. The CDR3 runs 15 residues. Trimming took 4 bases from V and 5 from J; bases not matched to a gene: 10. The germline V gene has CDR1 LNHNV and CDR2 YYDKDF (reference sequence). The CDR3 sequence is CATSTDRVGRTEAFF. As DNA, the CDR3 is TGTGCCACCAGCACCGACAGGGTGGGGAGGACTGAAGCTTTCTTT.

This chain connects TRBV9 to TRBJ2-7; TRBD2 matches at 7 bases. In germline, CDR1 is SGDLS, CDR2 YYNGEE. The CDR3 loop spans 16 amino acids. V shed 4 bases, J shed 6 bases, and the junction held 16 bases outside the gene matches. The CDR3 DNA is TGTGCCAGCAGCCCCCGCGGGAGTACAGCTGTATTCGAGCAGTACTTC. Protein: CASSPRGSTAVFEQYF.

V and J are TRBV9 and TRBJ2-5, with D unresolved. Germline loops: CDR1 SGDLS, CDR2 YYNGEE. This CDR3 region has 14 residues. V was clipped by 4 bases and J by 5 bases, with 15 bases between them. CDR3: CASSPRTEGETQYF. CDR3 DNA: TGTGCCAGCAGCCCTCGGACGGAAGGGGAGACCCAGTACTTC.

This clonotype is a singleton in its sample. This chain joins TRBV2 and TRBJ2-7, with a tentative D call TRBD1 (7 bases). This CDR3 is 14 amino acids long. Trimming stripped 6 bases from V and 6 bases from J, with 18 bases between. Germline CDR1 SNHLY, CDR2 FYNNEI. CDR3 coding DNA: TGTGCCAGCAGGACGCGGCAGGGGGGTTCCGAGCAGTACTTC. Protein: CASRTRQGGSEQYF.

At least ten counts were recorded for this clonotype. This chain connects TRBV11-1 to TRBJ1-1; D not certain. Germline V gives CDR1 SGHAT, CDR2 FQDESV (reference sequence). The CDR3 extends over 14 amino acids. Trimming removed 7 bases at V and 2 bases at J, with 14 bases between. CDR3 residues: CASKIEGGNTEAFF. As DNA, the CDR3 is TGTGCCAGCAAAATTGAGGGTGGAAACACTGAAGCTTTCTTT.

Comments on this clonotype: The conserved closing phenylalanine or tryptophan is absent in this CDR3, likely reflecting a read error. No DNA is shown, since the ends of the CDR3 on it are uncertain; the CDR3 is the one TCRdb lists. V is TRBV2 and J is TRBJ2-1; the table's D call TRBD2 went unverified against the DNA. 8 amino acids form the CDR3, both terminal residues included. Germline CDR1 SNHLY, CDR2 FYNNEI. This CDR3 reads CASRAAAG.

This clonotype was detected only a few times. The chain employs TRBV27 and TRBJ2-6, with D hard to call. The V end lost 5 bases, the J end lost 0 bases, and 14 bases lay between the germline ends. CDR1 and CDR2 (germline): MNHEY, SMNVEV (reference sequence). This CDR3 has 17 residues. The CDR3 DNA reads TGTGCCAGCAGTCCCCTCCCCCACGGCTCTGGGGCCAACGTCCTGACTTTC. Residues: CASSPLPHGSGANVLTF.

The genes are TRBV27 and TRBJ2-5; 9 bases align to TRBD2. Trimming cost V 5 bases and J 7 bases; bases outside gene matches: 11. CDR1 is MNHEY, CDR2 SMNVEV, per germline (reference sequence). The CDR3 loop spans 15 amino acids. In DNA form, the CDR3 reads TGTGCCAGCAGTCCCCCAAGTAGCGGGGGAGGGACCCAGTACTTC. Translating gives CASSPPSSGGGTQYF.

This sequence joins TRBV10-1 and TRBJ1-2, with 10 nucleotides matching TRBD1. The CDR3 length is 13 residues. CDR1 and CDR2 (germline): WNHNN, SYGVQD (reference sequence). J lost 14 bases, V lost 2 bases, and 8 bases had no gene match. The CDR3: CASSEPGQGTPTF. DNA of the CDR3: TGCGCCAGCAGTGAGCCGGGACAGGGGACTCCAACCTTC.

The rearrangement links TRBV29-1 to TRBJ2-7, with D unclear. The ends were cut back, 5 bases at V and 0 bases at J, with 11 bases in the middle. The germline V gene encodes CDR1 SQVTM and CDR2 ANQGSEA. The CDR3 is made up of 13 amino acids. CDR3 sequence: CSVTTVSSYEQYF. The DNA of the CDR3 is TGCAGCGTTACTACCGTGAGCTCCTACGAGCAGTACTTC.

The V and J genes are TRBV29-1 and TRBJ1-4; unclear D gene. Germline V gene data show CDR1 as SQVTM and CDR2 as ANQGSEA. This CDR3 has 13 residues. Trimming took off 4 bases at V and 2 bases at J, with 8 bases between the two ends. The CDR3 loop reads CSVVEGTNEKLFF. Written as DNA, the CDR3 is TGCAGCGTTGTTGAAGGGACTAATGAAAAACTGTTTTTT.

This clonotype was detected many times. The junction and the germline gene differ at one end; a read error may be behind it. The chain has TRBV15 and TRBJ2-1, with D perhaps assigned TRBD1 or TRBD2 (5 bases each). The CDR3 loop spans 15 amino acids. Germline CDR1 reads LNHNV; CDR2 reads YYDKDF (reference sequence). CDR3: CATSRDGAFYTEQFF. The CDR3 nucleotides read TGTGCCACCAGCAGAGACGGGGCATTCTACACTGAGCAGTTCTTC.

This clonotype was seen only a few times. A much larger clone differs from this one at a single base, so this may be a read error. The chain carries TRBV5-6 and TRBJ2-7; D might be TRBD2 (5 bases). The CDR3 extends over 15 amino acids. CDR1 and CDR2 from the germline V gene are SGHDT and YYEEEE. The chain's CDR3 is CASSSSGVGSYGQYF. CDR3 sequence (DNA): TGTGCCAGCAGCTCCTCCGGGGTAGGCTCCTACGGGCAGTACTTC.

A few counts support this clonotype. V usage is TRBV19 and J usage is TRBJ1-1, with D unclear. The germline V gene has CDR1 LNHDA and CDR2 SQIVND (reference sequence). The CDR3 is 15 residues long. The V and J ends lost 2 bases and 2 bases respectively, with 12 bases between them. CDR3: CASSIPLGSNTEAFF. The CDR3 nucleotides are TGTGCCAGTAGTATACCCCTTGGCAGTAACACTGAAGCTTTCTTT.

This chain joins TRBV27 and TRBJ1-6, with D hard to call. V lost 3 bases and J 6 bases, leaving 9 bases between the germline ends. The length of the CDR3 is 14 residues. Germline CDR1 and CDR2: MNHEY and SMNVEV (reference sequence). This CDR3 reads CASSFDGINSPLHF. CDR3 sequence (DNA): TGTGCCAGCAGTTTTGACGGAATTAATTCACCCCTCCACTTT.